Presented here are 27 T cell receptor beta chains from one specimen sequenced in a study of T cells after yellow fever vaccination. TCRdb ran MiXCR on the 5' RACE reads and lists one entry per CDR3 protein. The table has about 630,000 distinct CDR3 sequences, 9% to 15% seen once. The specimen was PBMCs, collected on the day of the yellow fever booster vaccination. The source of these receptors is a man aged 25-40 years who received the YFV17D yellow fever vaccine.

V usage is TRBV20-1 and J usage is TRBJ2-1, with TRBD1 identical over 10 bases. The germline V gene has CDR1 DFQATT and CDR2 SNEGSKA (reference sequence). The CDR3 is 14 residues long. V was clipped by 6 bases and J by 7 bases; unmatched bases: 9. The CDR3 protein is CSAAKDRGSNEQFF. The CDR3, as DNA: TGCAGTGCGGCAAAGGACAGGGGGAGTAATGAGCAGTTCTTC.

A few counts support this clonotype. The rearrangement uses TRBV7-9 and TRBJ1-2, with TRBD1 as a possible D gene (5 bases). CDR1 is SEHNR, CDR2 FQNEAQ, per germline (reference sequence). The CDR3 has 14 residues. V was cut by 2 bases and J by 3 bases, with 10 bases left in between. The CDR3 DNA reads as TGTGCCAGCAGCTTACGTGCGGGGGACTATGGCTACACCTTC. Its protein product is CASSLRAGDYGYTF.

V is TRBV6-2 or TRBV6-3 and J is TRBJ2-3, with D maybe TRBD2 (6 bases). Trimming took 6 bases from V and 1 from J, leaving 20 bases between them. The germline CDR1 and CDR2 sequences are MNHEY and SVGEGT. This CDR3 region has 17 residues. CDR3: CASSEGYSGSRTDTQYF. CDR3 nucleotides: TGTGCCAGCAGCGAGGGTTATAGCGGAAGCCGCACAGATACGCAGTATTTT.

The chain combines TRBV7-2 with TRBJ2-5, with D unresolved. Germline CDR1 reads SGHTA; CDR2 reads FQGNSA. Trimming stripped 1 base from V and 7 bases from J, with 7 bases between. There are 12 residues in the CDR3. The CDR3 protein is CASSLESATQYF. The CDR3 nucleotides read TGTGCCAGCAGCTTAGAGTCCGCGACCCAGTACTTC.

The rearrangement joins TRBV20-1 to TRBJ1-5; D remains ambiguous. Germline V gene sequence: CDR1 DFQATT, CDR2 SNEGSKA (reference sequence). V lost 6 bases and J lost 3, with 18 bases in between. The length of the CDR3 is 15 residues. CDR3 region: CSAIVSYGVNQPQHF. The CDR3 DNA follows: TGCAGTGCCATCGTCTCCTATGGGGTCAATCAGCCCCAGCATTTT.

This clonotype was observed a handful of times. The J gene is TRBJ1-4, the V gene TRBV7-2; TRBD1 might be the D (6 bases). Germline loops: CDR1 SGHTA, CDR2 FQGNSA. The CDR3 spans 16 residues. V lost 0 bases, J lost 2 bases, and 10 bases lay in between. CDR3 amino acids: CASSLARGATNEKLFF. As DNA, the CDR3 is TGTGCCAGCAGCTTAGCGCGGGGGGCGACTAATGAAAAACTGTTTTTT.

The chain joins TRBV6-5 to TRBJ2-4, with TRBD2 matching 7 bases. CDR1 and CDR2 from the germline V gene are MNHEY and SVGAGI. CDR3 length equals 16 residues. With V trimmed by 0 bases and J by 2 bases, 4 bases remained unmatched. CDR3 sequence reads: CASSYSTSSTKNIQYF. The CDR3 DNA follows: TGTGCCAGCAGTTACTCGACTAGCAGCACCAAAAACATTCAGTACTTC.

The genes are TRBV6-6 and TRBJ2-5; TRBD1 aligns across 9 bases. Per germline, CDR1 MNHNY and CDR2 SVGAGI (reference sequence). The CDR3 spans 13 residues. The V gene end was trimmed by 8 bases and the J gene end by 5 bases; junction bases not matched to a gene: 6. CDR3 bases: TGTGCCAGCGGGAACAGGGGGCAGGAGACCCAGTACTTC. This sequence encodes CASGNRGQETQYF.

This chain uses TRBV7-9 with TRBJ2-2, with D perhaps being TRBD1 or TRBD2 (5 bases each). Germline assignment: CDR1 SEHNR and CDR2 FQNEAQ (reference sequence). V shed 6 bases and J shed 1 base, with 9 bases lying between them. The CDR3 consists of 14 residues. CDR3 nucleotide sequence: TGTGCCAGCAGTTGGGACGTGAACACCGGGGAGCTGTTTTTT. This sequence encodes CASSWDVNTGELFF.

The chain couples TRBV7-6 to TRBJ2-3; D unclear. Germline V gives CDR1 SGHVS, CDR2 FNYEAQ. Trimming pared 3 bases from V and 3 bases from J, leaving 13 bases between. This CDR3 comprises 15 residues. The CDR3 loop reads CASSLRIIETDTQYF. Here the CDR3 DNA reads TGTGCCAGCAGCTTGAGAATAATTGAGACAGATACGCAGTATTTT.

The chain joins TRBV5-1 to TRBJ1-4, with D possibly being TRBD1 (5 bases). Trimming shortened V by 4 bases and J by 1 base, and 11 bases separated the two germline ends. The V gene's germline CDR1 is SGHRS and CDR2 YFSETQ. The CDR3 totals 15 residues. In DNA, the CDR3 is TGCGCCAGCAGCCCTAAAGACAGAACTAATGAAAAACTGTTTTTT. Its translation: CASSPKDRTNEKLFF.

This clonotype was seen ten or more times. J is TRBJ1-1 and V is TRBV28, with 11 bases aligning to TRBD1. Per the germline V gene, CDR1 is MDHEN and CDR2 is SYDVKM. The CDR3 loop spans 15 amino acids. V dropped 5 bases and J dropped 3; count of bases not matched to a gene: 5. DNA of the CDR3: TGTGCCAGCAGTGCCGGGACAGGGGGGCACACTGAAGCTTTCTTT. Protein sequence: CASSAGTGGHTEAFF. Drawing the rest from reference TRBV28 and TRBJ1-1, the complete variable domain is DVKVTQSSRYLVKRTGEKVFLECVQDMDHENMFWYRQDPGLGLRLIYFSYDVKMKEKGDIPEGYSVSREKKERFSLILESASTNQTSMYLCASSAGTGGHTEAFFGQGTRLTVV.

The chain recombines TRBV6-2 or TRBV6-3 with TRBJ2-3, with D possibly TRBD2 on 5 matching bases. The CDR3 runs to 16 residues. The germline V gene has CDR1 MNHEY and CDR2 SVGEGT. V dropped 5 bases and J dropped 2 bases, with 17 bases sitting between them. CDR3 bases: TGTGCCAGCAGTGGACTGATCGGACGGGACACAGATACGCAGTATTTT. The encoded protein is CASSGLIGRDTDTQYF.

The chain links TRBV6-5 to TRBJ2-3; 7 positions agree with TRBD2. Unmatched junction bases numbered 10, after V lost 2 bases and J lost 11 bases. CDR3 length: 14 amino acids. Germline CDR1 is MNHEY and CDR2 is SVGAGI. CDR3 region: CASSYNPLGREQYF. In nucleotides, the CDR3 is TGTGCCAGCAGTTACAACCCTCTGGGGAGGGAGCAGTATTTT.

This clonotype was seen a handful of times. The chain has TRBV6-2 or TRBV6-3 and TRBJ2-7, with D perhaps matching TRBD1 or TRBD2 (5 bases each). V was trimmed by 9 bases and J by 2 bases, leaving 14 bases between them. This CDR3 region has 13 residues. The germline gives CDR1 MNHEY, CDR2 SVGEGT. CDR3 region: CASSGTMTYEQYF. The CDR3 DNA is TGTGCCAGTTCCGGGACGATGACCTACGAGCAGTACTTC.

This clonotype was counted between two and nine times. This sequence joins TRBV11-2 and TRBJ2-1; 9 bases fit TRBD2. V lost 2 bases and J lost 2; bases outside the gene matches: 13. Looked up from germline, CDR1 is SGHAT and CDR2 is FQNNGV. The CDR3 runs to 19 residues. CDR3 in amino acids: CASSLSLRGGRGAYNEQFF. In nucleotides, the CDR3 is TGTGCCAGCAGCTTAAGTTTGCGGGGCGGGAGGGGCGCCTACAATGAGCAGTTCTTC.

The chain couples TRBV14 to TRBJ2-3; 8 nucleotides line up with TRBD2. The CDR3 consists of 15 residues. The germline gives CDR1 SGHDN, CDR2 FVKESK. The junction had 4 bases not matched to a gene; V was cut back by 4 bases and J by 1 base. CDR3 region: CASSRPGGGTDTQYF. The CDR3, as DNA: TGTGCCAGCAGCCGCCCGGGAGGGGGCACAGATACGCAGTATTTT.

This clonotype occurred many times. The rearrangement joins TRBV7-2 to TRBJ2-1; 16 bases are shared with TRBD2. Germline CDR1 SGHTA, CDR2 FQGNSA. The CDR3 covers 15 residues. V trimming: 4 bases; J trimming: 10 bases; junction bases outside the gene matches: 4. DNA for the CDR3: TGTGCCAGCAGCTCGGGACTAGCGGGAGGGTTGGAGCAGTTCTTC. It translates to CASSSGLAGGLEQFF.

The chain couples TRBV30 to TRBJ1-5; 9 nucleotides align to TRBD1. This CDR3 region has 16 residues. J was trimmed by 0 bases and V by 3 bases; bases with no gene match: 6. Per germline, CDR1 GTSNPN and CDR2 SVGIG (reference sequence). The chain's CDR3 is CAWRIGTGYSNQPQHF. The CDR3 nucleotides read TGTGCCTGGAGAATTGGGACAGGGTATAGCAATCAGCCCCAGCATTTT.

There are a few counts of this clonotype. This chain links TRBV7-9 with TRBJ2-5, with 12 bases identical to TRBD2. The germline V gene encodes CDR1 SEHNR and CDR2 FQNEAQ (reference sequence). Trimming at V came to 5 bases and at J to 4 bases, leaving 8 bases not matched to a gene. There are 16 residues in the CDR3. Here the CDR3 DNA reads TGTGCCAGCAGCCGCCATCCTAGCGGGAGGGCAGAGACCCAGTACTTC. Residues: CASSRHPSGRAETQYF.

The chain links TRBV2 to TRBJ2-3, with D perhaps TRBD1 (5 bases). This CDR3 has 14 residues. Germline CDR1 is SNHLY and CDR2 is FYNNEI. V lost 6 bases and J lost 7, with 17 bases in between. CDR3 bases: TGTGCCAGCAGGCTGAGAAAAGGGGCCAATACGCAGTATTTT. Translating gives CASRLRKGANTQYF.

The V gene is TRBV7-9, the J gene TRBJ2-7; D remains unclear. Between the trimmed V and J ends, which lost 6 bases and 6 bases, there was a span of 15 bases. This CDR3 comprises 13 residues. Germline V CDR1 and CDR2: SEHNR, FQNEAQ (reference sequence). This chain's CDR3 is CASRGSYGGEQYF. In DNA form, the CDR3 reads TGTGCCAGCAGGGGGTCTTACGGCGGCGAGCAGTACTTC. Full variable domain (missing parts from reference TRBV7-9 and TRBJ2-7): DTGVSQNPRHKITKRGQNVTFRCDPISEHNRLYWYRQTLGQGPEFLTYFQNEAQLEKSRLLSDRFSAERPKGSFSTLEIQRTEQGDSAMYLCASRGSYGGEQYFGPGTRLTVT.

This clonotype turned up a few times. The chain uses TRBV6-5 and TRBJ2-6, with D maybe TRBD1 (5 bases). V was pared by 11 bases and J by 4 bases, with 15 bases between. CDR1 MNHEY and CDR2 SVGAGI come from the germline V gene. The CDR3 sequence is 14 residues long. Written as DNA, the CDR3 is TGTGCCGTCAAAAGGGGCCCGGGGGCCAACGTCCTGACTTTC. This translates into CAVKRGPGANVLTF.

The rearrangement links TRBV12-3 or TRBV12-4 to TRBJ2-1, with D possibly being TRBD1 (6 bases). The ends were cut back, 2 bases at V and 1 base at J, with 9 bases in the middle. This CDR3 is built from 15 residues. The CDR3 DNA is TGTGCCAGCAGTTTACCCGGGACATCCTACAATGAGCAGTTCTTC. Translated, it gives CASSLPGTSYNEQFF.

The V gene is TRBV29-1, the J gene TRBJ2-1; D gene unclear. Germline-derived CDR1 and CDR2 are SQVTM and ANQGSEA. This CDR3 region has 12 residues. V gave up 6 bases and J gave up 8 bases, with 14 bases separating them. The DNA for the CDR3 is TGCAGCGTCGCTCCGGTCCAGGATGAGCAGTTCTTC. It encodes CSVAPVQDEQFF.

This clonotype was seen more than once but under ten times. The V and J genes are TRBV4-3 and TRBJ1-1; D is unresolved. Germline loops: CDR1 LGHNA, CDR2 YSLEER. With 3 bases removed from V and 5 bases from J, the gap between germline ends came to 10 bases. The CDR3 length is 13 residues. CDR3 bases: TGCGCCAGCAGCCAGGAACAAAGGACTGAAGCTTTCTTT. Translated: CASSQEQRTEAFF.

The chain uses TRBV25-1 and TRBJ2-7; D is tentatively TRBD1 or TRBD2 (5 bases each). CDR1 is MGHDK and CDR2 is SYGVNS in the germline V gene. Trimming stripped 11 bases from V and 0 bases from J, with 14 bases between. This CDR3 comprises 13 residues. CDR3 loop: CAVGAASSYEQYF. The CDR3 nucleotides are TGTGCCGTCGGGGCGGCCAGCTCCTACGAGCAGTACTTC.